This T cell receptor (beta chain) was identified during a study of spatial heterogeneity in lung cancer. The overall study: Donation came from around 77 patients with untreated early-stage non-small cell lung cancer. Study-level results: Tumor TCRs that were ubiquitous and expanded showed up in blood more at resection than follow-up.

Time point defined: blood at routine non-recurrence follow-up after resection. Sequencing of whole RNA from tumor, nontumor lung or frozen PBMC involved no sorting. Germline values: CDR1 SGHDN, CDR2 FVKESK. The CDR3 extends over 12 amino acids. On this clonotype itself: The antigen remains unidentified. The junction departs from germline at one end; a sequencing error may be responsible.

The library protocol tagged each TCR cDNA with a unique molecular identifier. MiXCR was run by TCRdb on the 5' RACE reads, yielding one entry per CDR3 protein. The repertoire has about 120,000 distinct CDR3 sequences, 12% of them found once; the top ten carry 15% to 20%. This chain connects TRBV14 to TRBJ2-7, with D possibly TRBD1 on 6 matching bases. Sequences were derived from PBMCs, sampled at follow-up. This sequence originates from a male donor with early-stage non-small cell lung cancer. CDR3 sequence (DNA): TGTGCCAGCAGCCAAGACAGGGGCTCAGTCCACTTC. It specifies CASSQDRGSVHF.